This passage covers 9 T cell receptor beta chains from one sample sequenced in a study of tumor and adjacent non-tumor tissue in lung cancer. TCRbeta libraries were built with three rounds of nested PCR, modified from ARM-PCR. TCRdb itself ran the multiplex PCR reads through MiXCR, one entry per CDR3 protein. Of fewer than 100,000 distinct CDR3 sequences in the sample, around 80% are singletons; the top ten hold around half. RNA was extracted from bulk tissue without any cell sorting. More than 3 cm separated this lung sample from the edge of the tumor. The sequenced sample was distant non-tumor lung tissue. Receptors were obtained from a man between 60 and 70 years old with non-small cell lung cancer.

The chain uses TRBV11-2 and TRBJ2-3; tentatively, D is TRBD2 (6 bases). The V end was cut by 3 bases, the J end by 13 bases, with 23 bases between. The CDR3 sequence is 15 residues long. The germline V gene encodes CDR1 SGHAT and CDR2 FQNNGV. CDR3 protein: CASSFFVAVADMEYF. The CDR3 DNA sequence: TGTGCCAGCAGCTTTTTCGTAGCGGTGGCAGATATGGAGTATTTT.

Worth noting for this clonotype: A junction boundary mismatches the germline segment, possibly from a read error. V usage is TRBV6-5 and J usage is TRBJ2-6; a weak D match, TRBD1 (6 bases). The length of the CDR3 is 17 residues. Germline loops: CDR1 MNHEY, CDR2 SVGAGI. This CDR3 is CTSGLVGASSGANVLTF. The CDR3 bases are TGTACCAGCGGTTTAGTGGGGGCCAGCTCTGGGGCCAACGTCCTGACTTTC.

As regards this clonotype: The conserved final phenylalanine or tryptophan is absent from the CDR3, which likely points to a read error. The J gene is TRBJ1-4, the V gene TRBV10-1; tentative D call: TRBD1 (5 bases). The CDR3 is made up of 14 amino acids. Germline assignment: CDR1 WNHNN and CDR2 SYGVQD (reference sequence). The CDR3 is CASSDGQVEEKLFL. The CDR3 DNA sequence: TGCGCAAGCAGTGATGGACAAGTGGAGGAAAAACTGTTTTTA.

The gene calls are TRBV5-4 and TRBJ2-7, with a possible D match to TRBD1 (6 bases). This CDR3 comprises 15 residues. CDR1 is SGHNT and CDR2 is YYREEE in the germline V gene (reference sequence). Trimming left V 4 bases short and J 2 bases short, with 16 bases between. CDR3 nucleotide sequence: TGTGCCAGCAGCCATCAACAGGGTGCGACCTACGAGCAGTACTTC. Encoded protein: CASSHQQGATYEQYF.

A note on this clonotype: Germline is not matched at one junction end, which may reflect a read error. Here the CDR3 reads CATSFGTGPYEQYF. The CDR3 DNA is TGTGCCACCAGCTTCGGGACAGGGCCCTACGAGCAATACTTC. The rearrangement uses TRBV11-2 and TRBJ2-7; 9 bases line up with TRBD1. The CDR3 has 14 amino acids. Germline assignment: CDR1 SGHAT and CDR2 FQNNGV.

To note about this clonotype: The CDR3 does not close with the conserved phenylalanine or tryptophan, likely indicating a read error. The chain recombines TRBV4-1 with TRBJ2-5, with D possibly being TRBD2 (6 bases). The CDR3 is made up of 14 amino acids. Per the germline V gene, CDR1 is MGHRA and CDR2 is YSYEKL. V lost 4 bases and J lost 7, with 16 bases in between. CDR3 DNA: TGCGCCAGCAGCCCCGACTCGGAGGGTCGGACCCAGTACATC. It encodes CASSPDSEGRTQYI.

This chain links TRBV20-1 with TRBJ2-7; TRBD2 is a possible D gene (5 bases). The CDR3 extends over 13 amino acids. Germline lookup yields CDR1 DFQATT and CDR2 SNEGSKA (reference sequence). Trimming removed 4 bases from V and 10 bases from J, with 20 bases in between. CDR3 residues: CSAMRVAIGDQYF. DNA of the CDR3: TGCAGTGCTATGAGGGTGGCTATAGGCGACCAGTACTTC.

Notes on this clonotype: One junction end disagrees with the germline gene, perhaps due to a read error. This CDR3 reads CAGSSTEEETQNF. Written as DNA, the CDR3 is TGTGCCGGCAGTTCTACAGAGGAAGAGACCCAGAACTTC. The chain carries TRBV11-2 and TRBJ2-5; unclear D gene. The CDR3 sequence is 13 residues long. Germline V gene sequence: CDR1 SGHAT, CDR2 FQNNGV.

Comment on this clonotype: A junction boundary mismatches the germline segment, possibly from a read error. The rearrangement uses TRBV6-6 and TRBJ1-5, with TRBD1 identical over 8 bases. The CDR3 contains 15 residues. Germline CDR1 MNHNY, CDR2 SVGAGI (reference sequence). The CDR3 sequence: CASSYLTGAGQPHHF. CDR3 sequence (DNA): TGTGCCAGCAGTTACCTGACAGGGGCCGGTCAGCCCCACCACTTT.